The present T cell receptor (beta chain) was sequenced within a study of cytomegalovirus exposure and HLA in healthy donors. For the study at large: The study placed 80% to 90% of its approximately 430 genotyped donors in the Caucasian-associated ancestry cluster.

In regard to this clone: What it recognizes is unknown.

There are 14 residues in the CDR3. V shed 7 bases, J shed 5 bases, and the junction held 9 bases outside the gene matches. Germline V gene data show CDR1 as SGHVS and CDR2 as FQNEAQ. In the PCR, 60 Vbeta and 13 Jbeta primers were used. Sequenced by immunoSEQ multiplex PCR; TCRdb stores in-frame clones only, minus some. The sample holds 65,000 to 70,000 clones, around 87% seen once. General study results and limits: A later analysis associated 16,951 TCR beta sequences with HLA alleles at a 0.05 false discovery rate.

The clonotype comes from a woman younger than 45 in good health and CMV-seropositive. Sequencing was done on a sample of PBMCs. V usage is TRBV7-8 and J usage is TRBJ2-7, with 9 bases aligning to TRBD2. The CDR3: CASISSGIINEQYF. DNA for the CDR3: TGTGCCAGCATCTCTAGCGGGATCATAAACGAGCAGTACTTC.